These 6 T cell receptor beta chains share one sample of origin, sequenced in a study of T cells of healthy individuals. TCRdb reprocessed the 5' RACE reads via MiXCR and lists one record per CDR3 protein. The sample contains about 82,000 distinct CDR3 sequences, 5% of which appear only once. These receptors all come from a female donor in good health.

This clonotype was recorded many times. The chain is built from TRBV28 and TRBJ2-7; 8 positions agree with TRBD2. The CDR3 spans 14 residues. Germline V gene sequence: CDR1 MDHEN, CDR2 SYDVKM. The trim removed 3 bases at V and 0 bases at J, leaving 1 base unmatched. CDR3 protein: CASSLTSASYEQYF. The CDR3 nucleotides are TGTGCCAGCAGTTTGACTAGCGCCTCCTACGAGCAGTACTTC.

With respect to this clonotype: This clone may be a read error of a much larger clone one base away. The chain combines TRBV29-1 with TRBJ2-3; D possibly corresponds to TRBD1 (6 bases). Trimming took off 5 bases at V and 4 bases at J, with 19 bases between the two ends. Germline assignment: CDR1 SQVTM and CDR2 ANQGSEA. The CDR3 consists of 15 residues. CDR3 DNA: TGCAGCGTTAAATCTGGCAGGGGTCCTCCAGATACGCAGTATTTT. Translation gives CSVKSGRGPPDTQYF.

This clonotype has at least ten counts. CDR3 amino acids: CASSQDWADTQYF. The DNA of the CDR3 is TGTGCCAGCAGCCAAGATTGGGCAGATACGCAGTATTTT. The V call is TRBV3-1, the J call TRBJ2-3; D call uncertain. The V end lost 0 bases, the J end lost 4 bases, and 5 bases lay between the germline ends. The CDR3 is 13 residues long. From germline, CDR1 is LGHDT and CDR2 YNNKEL (reference sequence).

This clonotype showed up many times. The CDR3 bases are TGTGCCATCAGTGAGAGGGGAGAGACCCAGTACTTC. Its translation is CAISERGETQYF. The chain recombines TRBV10-3 with TRBJ2-5, with a possible D match to TRBD1 (5 bases). Germline assignment: CDR1 ENHRY and CDR2 SYGVKD. V gave up 2 bases and J gave up 4 bases, with 5 bases separating them. This CDR3 spans 12 amino acids.

This clonotype was detected ten times or more. This rearrangement joins TRBV4-1 to TRBJ2-6, with TRBD1 matching 8 bases. This CDR3 contains 15 residues. Trimming took 5 bases from V and 4 from J; bases not matched to a gene: 4. The germline V gene encodes CDR1 MGHRA and CDR2 YSYEKL. DNA for the CDR3: TGCGCCAGCAGCTTGCAGGGGGCCGGGGCCAACGTCCTGACTTTC. As protein: CASSLQGAGANVLTF.

This clonotype was counted many times. V is TRBV3-1 and J is TRBJ1-2; D is undetermined. Trimming shortened V by 1 base and J by 0 bases, and 0 bases separated the two germline ends. The germline gives CDR1 LGHDT, CDR2 YNNKEL (reference sequence). CDR3 length: 12 residues. This chain's CDR3 is CASSQANYGYTF. The CDR3 DNA is TGTGCCAGCAGCCAAGCTAACTATGGCTACACCTTC.